This T cell receptor (beta chain) appears in the sequencing data of a study of T cells after yellow fever vaccination. This CDR3 has 16 amino acids. The V gene lost 3 bases and the J gene lost 2 bases, with 16 bases spanning the gap. CDR1 MGHRA and CDR2 YSYEKL come from the germline V gene. From the 5' RACE reads, TCRdb called clonotypes with MiXCR, one entry per CDR3 protein. This table holds over 150,000 distinct CDR3 sequences, 6.5% to 8.5% found once. This clonotype was obtained from a man in his late teens or twenties who received the YFV17D yellow fever vaccine. This chain connects TRBV4-1 to TRBJ1-2; no definite D call. Sequences were derived from CD4+ T cells sorted from PBMCs, sampled more than 4 days after the first yellow fever vaccination. The CDR3 sequence: CASSQPGTGRNYGYTF. DNA of the CDR3: TGCGCCAGCAGCCAGCCGGGTACGGGGAGGAACTATGGCTACACCTTC.